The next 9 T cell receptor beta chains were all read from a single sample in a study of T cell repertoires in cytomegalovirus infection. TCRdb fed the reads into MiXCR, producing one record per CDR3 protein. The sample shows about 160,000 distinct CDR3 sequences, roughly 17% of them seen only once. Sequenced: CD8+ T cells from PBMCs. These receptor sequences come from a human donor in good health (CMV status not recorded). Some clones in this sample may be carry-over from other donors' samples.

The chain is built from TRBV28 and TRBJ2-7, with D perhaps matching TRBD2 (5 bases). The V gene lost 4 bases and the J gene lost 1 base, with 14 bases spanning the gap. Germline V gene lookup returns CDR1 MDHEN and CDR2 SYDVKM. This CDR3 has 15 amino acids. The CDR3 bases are TGTGCCAGCAGTTGGGTCGGGATCAATTCCTACGAGCAGTACTTC. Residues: CASSWVGINSYEQYF.

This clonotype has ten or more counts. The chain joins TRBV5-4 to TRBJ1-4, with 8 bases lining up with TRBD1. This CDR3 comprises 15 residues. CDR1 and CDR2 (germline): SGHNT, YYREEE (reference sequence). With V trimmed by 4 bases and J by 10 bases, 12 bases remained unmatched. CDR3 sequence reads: CASSASGQGAGKLFF. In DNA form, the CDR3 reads TGTGCCAGCAGCGCCTCCGGGCAGGGGGCCGGAAAACTGTTTTTT.

The CDR3 DNA sequence: TGTGCCAGCAGCTCAATAGCGGGAGTGACAGATACGCAGTATTTT. Its protein product is CASSSIAGVTDTQYF. The chain recombines TRBV7-9 with TRBJ2-3; 9 bases align to TRBD2. CDR3 length: 15 residues. Germline-derived CDR1 and CDR2 are SEHNR and FQNEAQ (reference sequence). With V trimmed by 4 bases and J by 3 bases, 5 bases remained unmatched.

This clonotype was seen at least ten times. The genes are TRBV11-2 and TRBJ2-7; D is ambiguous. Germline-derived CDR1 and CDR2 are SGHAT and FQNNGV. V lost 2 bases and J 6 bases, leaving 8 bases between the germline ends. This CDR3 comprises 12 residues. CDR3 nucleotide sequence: TGTGCCAGCAGCTTAATCAACAGCGAGCAGTACTTC. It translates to CASSLINSEQYF.

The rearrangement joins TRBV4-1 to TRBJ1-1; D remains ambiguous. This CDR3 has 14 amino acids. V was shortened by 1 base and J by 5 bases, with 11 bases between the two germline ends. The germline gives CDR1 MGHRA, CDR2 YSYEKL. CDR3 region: CASSQVSRGTEAFF. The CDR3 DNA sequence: TGCGCCAGCAGCCAAGTCTCAAGAGGGACTGAAGCTTTCTTT.

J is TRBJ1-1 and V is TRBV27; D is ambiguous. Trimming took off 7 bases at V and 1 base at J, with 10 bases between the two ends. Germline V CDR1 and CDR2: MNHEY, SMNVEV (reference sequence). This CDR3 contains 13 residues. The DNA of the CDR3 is TGTGCCAGCATTCTGGCGGGGAACACTGAAGCTTTCTTT. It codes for CASILAGNTEAFF.

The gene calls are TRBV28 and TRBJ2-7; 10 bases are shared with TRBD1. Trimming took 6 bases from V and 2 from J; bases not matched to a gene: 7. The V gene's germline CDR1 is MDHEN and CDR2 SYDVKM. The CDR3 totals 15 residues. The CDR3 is CASRIAGTGAYEQYF. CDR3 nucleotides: TGTGCCAGCAGGATTGCCGGGACAGGGGCCTACGAGCAGTACTTC.

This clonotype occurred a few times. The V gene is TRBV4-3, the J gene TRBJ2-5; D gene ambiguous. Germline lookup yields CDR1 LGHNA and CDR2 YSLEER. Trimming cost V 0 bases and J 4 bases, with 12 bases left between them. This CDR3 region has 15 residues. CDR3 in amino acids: CASSQDDLSRETQYF. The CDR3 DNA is TGCGCCAGCAGCCAAGATGATCTTTCTCGAGAGACCCAGTACTTC.

For the CDR3, the DNA is TGTGCCACCAGCAGACTTCCTCGACAGAGCTCCTACGAGCAGTACTTC. As protein: CATSRLPRQSSYEQYF. The V call is TRBV15, the J call TRBJ2-7; D is possibly TRBD1 (5 bases). The germline gives CDR1 LNHNV, CDR2 YYDKDF (reference sequence). Trimming shortened V by 2 bases and J by 0 bases, and 14 bases separated the two germline ends. The CDR3 is 16 residues long.